The 23 T cell receptor beta chains in this list originate from one sample, sequenced in a study of blood T cell repertoires in COVID-19. The data were produced by immunoSEQ multiplex PCR, yet TCRdb's version contains in-frame clones alone and is incomplete. The sample has about 150,000 clones, approximately 86% seen once. The sample was peripheral blood. The origin of the receptors is a man in his sixties with COVID-19, enrolled during active disease.

The chain's CDR3 is CASSPSTSSYNSPLHF. In nucleotides, the CDR3 is TGTGCCAGCTCACCGTCAACTAGCTCCTATAATTCACCCCTCCACTTT. The chain combines TRBV18 with TRBJ1-6; no clear D gene. V lost 3 bases to trimming and J lost 0 bases, with 9 bases between them. This CDR3 contains 16 residues. Germline CDR1 reads KGHSH; CDR2 reads LQKENI. The full variable domain, rest sourced from reference TRBV18 and TRBJ1-6, is NAGVMQNPRHLVRRRGQEARLRCSPMKGHSHVYWYRQLPEEGLKFMVYLQKENIIDESGMPKERFSAEFPKEGPSILRIQQVVRGDSAAYFCASSPSTSSYNSPLHFGNGTRLTVT.

This clone was detected only a few times. V usage is TRBV19 and J usage is TRBJ1-2, with 7 bases matching TRBD1. Germline V CDR1 and CDR2: LNHDA, SQIVND (reference sequence). Trimming at V came to 4 bases and at J to 3 bases, leaving 11 bases not matched to a gene. The CDR3 is 16 amino acids. In nucleotides, the CDR3 is TGTGCCAGTAGTAGAACAGGGGAAGCTCGGGACTATGGCTACACCTTC. Protein: CASSRTGEARDYGYTF.

V gene TRBV2 combines with J gene TRBJ2-2; perhaps TRBD1 as D (6 bases). Trimming removed 2 bases from V and 7 bases from J, with 17 bases in between. This CDR3 comprises 16 residues. Germline CDR1 and CDR2: SNHLY and FYNNEI. The CDR3 spells CASSETRWQGFGELFF. The CDR3 DNA sequence: TGTGCCAGCAGTGAAACTCGGTGGCAGGGGTTCGGGGAGCTGTTTTTT.

The chain links TRBV5-4 to TRBJ2-1, with a possible D match to TRBD1 (5 bases). This CDR3 region has 15 residues. V was clipped by 0 bases and J by 7 bases, with 14 bases between them. CDR1 and CDR2 from the germline V gene are SGHNT and YYREEE (reference sequence). CDR3 amino acids: CASSLEGAPRNEQFF. The CDR3 region has the DNA TGTGCCAGCAGCTTGGAAGGGGCCCCTCGTAATGAGCAGTTCTTC.

The V call is TRBV6-4, the J call TRBJ1-1; D might be TRBD1 (5 bases). The germline V gene encodes CDR1 MRHNA and CDR2 SNTAGT. Trimming shortened V by 2 bases and J by 5 bases, and 15 bases separated the two germline ends. CDR3 size: 15 residues. CDR3 in DNA: TGTGCCAGCAGTGACGGTACAGGTAGAGCAACTGAAGCTTTCTTT. It specifies CASSDGTGRATEAFF.

The chain joins TRBV18 to TRBJ2-7; TRBD1 aligns across 10 bases. The CDR3 has 13 residues. CDR1 and CDR2 from the germline V gene are KGHSH and LQKENI. The V and J ends lost 6 bases and 5 bases, in that order; junction bases with no gene match: 4. The CDR3 DNA sequence: TGTGCCAGCTCGACGGGGACAGGGGACGAGCAGTACTTC. This translates into CASSTGTGDEQYF. The full variable domain, with the rest looked up from reference TRBV18 and TRBJ2-7, is NAGVMQNPRHLVRRRGQEARLRCSPMKGHSHVYWYRQLPEEGLKFMVYLQKENIIDESGMPKERFSAEFPKEGPSILRIQQVVRGDSAAYFCASSTGTGDEQYFGPGTRLTVT.

This clone was seen once. The genes are TRBV7-8 and TRBJ1-2, with TRBD1 identical over 7 bases. Unmatched junction bases numbered 1, after V lost 3 bases and J lost 3 bases. This CDR3 is 13 amino acids long. Germline CDR1 reads SGHVS; CDR2 reads FQNEAQ. The CDR3 reads CASSFGQDYGYTF. CDR3 nucleotide sequence: TGTGCCAGCAGCTTCGGACAGGACTATGGCTACACCTTC.

The V and J genes are TRBV19 and TRBJ1-5; D uncertain. V was trimmed by 6 bases and J by 0 bases, leaving 12 bases between them. Germline V CDR1 and CDR2: LNHDA, SQIVND (reference sequence). CDR3 length: 15 amino acids. CDR3 in DNA: TGTGCCAGTAGGGTTGCGGATTATAGCAATCAGCCCCAGCATTTT. Amino acid sequence: CASRVADYSNQPQHF.

In DNA form, the CDR3 reads TGTGCCAGCAGTGGTCCCGGGACTGATAGCAATCAGCCCCAGCATTTT. Encoded protein: CASSGPGTDSNQPQHF. The chain employs TRBV2 and TRBJ1-5; possibly TRBD1 for D (5 bases). V lost 4 bases and J lost 0, with 13 bases in between. The germline V gene encodes CDR1 SNHLY and CDR2 FYNNEI. CDR3 size: 16 residues.

The V and J genes are TRBV30 and TRBJ1-2, with D possibly being TRBD1 (5 bases). CDR1 is GTSNPN, CDR2 SVGIG, per germline (reference sequence). The ends were cut back, 5 bases at V and 6 bases at J, with 10 bases in the middle. The CDR3 is 11 residues long. CDR3 nucleotide sequence: TGTGCCTGGGGACAAGCTCATGGCTACACCTTC. Its protein product is CAWGQAHGYTF. Together with reference TRBV30 and TRBJ1-2, the CDR3 gives the full variable domain: SQTIHQWPATLVQPVGSPLSLECTVEGTSNPNLYWYRQAAGRGLQLLFYSVGIGQISSEVPQNLSASRPQDRQFILSSKKLLLSDSGFYLCAWGQAHGYTFGSGTRLTVV.

J is TRBJ1-2 and V is TRBV3-1 (or the pseudogene TRBV3-2); no clear D. The CDR3 spans 16 residues. Germline V lookup: CDR1 LGHDT, CDR2 YNNKEL (reference sequence). V gave up 4 bases and J gave up 0 bases, with 15 bases separating them. The CDR3 spells CASSRQISEANYGYTF. The CDR3 nucleotides read TGTGCCAGCAGCCGACAAATCTCGGAAGCTAACTATGGCTACACCTTC.

The chain links TRBV6-5 to TRBJ1-6, with D possibly TRBD1 on 5 matching bases. The germline V and J ends were trimmed by 8 bases and 6 bases, with 11 bases remaining between them. CDR1 and CDR2 from the germline V gene are MNHEY and SVGAGI. CDR3 length: 13 residues. The CDR3, as DNA: TGTGCCAGCTACAGGTCGGGTAATTCACCCCTCCACTTT. Its protein is CASYRSGNSPLHF.

The V call is TRBV12-3 or TRBV12-4, the J call TRBJ2-7, with D possibly TRBD2 on 5 matching bases. The CDR3 totals 12 residues. Deletions cut 7 bases from V and 5 bases from J, with 12 bases between. The CDR3 DNA reads as TGTGCCAGCACTGCGGACTGGCACGAGCAGTACTTC. This gives the protein CASTADWHEQYF.

V gene TRBV10-3 combines with J gene TRBJ2-7; no clear D. V lost 0 bases and J 4 bases, leaving 16 bases between the germline ends. The CDR3 extends over 16 amino acids. Germline V CDR1 and CDR2: ENHRY, SYGVKD. The CDR3, as DNA: TGTGCCATCAGTGAGTCGCAAAGCCTTAGCTCTTACGAGCAGTACTTC. This codes for CAISESQSLSSYEQYF.

This chain joins TRBV15 and TRBJ1-1; D perhaps matches TRBD1 (6 bases). The CDR3 covers 16 residues. Deletions cut 1 base from V and 1 base from J, with 13 bases between. CDR1 is LNHNV and CDR2 is YYDKDF in the germline V gene (reference sequence). CDR3 sequence: CATSRGGDTSNTEAFF. CDR3 nucleotides: TGTGCCACCAGCAGAGGAGGGGACACGTCGAACACTGAAGCTTTCTTT. The complete variable domain, with remaining parts taken from reference TRBV15 and TRBJ1-1, reads DAMVIQNPRYQVTQFGKPVTLSCSQTLNHNVMYWYQQKSSQAPKLLFHYYDKDFNNEADTPDNFQSRRPNTSFCFLDIRSPGLGDTAMYLCATSRGGDTSNTEAFFGQGTRLTVV.

This clone turned up a few times. The chain is built from TRBV19 and TRBJ1-2; tentatively, D is TRBD1 (5 bases). The V end lost 1 base, the J end lost 4 bases, and 10 bases lay between the germline ends. CDR3 size: 14 residues. The germline V gene encodes CDR1 LNHDA and CDR2 SQIVND (reference sequence). Here the CDR3 DNA reads TGTGCCAGTAGTATAGCAAGAGACAGCTATGGCTACACCTTC. It yields the protein CASSIARDSYGYTF.

This chain connects TRBV7-2 to TRBJ2-3; TRBD2 matches 7 bases. With V trimmed by 5 bases and J by 4 bases, 12 bases remained unmatched. CDR1 is SGHTA, CDR2 FQGNSA, per germline. CDR3 length equals 16 residues. The CDR3 reads CASSTLPGLTPDTQYF. CDR3 nucleotide sequence: TGTGCCAGCAGCACCCTACCGGGACTAACCCCAGATACGCAGTATTTT.

The V and J genes are TRBV5-8 and TRBJ2-7; 7 positions agree with TRBD2. This CDR3 contains 14 residues. Germline V lookup: CDR1 SGHTS, CDR2 YDEGEE. J gave up 1 base and V 10 bases, and 11 bases lay outside the gene matches. The CDR3: CASYPASGSYEQYF. Here the CDR3 DNA reads TGTGCCTCCTATCCGGCTAGCGGATCCTACGAGCAGTACTTC.

This chain uses TRBV18 with TRBJ2-5; D is unclear. V shed 2 bases and J shed 5 bases, with 9 bases lying between them. CDR3 size: 13 residues. Germline assignment: CDR1 KGHSH and CDR2 LQKENI. The DNA for the CDR3 is TGTGCCAGCTCACCAAATTACGGGGAGACCCAGTACTTC. Protein product: CASSPNYGETQYF.

The table lists this clone with a count of one. This chain connects TRBV5-1 to TRBJ2-5, with D perhaps matching TRBD2 (7 bases). This CDR3 has 15 residues. Trimming removed 0 bases from V and 5 bases from J, with 14 bases in between. Germline CDR1 is SGHRS and CDR2 is YFSETQ. CDR3: CASSLVAGATETQYF. DNA for the CDR3: TGCGCCAGCAGCTTGGTGGCGGGGGCTACGGAGACCCAGTACTTC.

The CDR3 reads CASSPVGGGSPLHF. DNA for the CDR3: TGTGCCAGCTCACCCGTCGGGGGGGGGTCACCCCTCCACTTT. The genes are TRBV18 and TRBJ1-6; possibly TRBD1 for D (5 bases). The CDR3 runs 14 residues. Germline V gene lookup returns CDR1 KGHSH and CDR2 LQKENI. V was cut by 3 bases and J by 10 bases, with 13 bases left in between.

The V call is TRBV4-2, the J call TRBJ2-2; the D is unclear. V was cut by 1 base and J by 0 bases, with 9 bases left in between. CDR1 and CDR2 from the germline V gene are LGHNA and YNFKEQ. The CDR3 runs to 16 residues. This CDR3 is CASSQVGASNTGELFF. As DNA, the CDR3 is TGTGCCAGCAGCCAAGTCGGAGCTTCGAACACCGGGGAGCTGTTTTTT.

V and J are TRBV7-3 and TRBJ2-1; TRBD1 matches at 8 bases. This CDR3 contains 14 residues. The V segment lost 5 bases and the J segment 9 bases; nucleotides outside the gene matches: 9. Germline V gene sequence: CDR1 SGHTA, CDR2 FQGTGA. The CDR3 protein is CASSQQGVMGEQFF. As DNA, the CDR3 is TGTGCCAGCAGCCAACAGGGGGTGATGGGTGAGCAGTTCTTC.